The rows below give T cell receptor beta chains drawn from one sample of a study of persistence of HIV-infected CD4 T cells. Their cognate antigens are unknown. Profiling relied on immunoSEQ multiplex PCR, and the TCRdb table lists in-frame clones only, not all of them. The table records over 25,000 clones, 82% of them present only once. The sequencing here drew on CD4+ T cells sorted from PBMCs after roughly 18-hour stimulation, taken from a patient who received antiretroviral therapy. Every receptor here comes from an adult man with HIV who was CMV-seropositive. CDR3s include the opening cysteine and the closing phenylalanine or tryptophan. Fields, in order: D gene, J gene, V gene, CDR3 length, clone size, CDR3 protein, CDR3 DNA. A D gene is named only where the DNA matches it firmly. For some rows the clone size is stated as once, few or many, or as a class when expanded; others skip it.

TRBD1 TRBJ1-2 TRBV10-3 16 once CAISGADRGVISGYTF TGTGCCATCAGTGGCGCGGACAGGGGGGTTATAAGTGGCTACACCTTC
TRBD1 TRBJ1-2 TRBV14 15 once CASSQAGQQYYGYTF TGTGCCAGCAGCCAAGCGGGACAGCAATACTATGGCTACACCTTC
TRBD2 TRBJ2-7 TRBV24-1 15 - CATSAASGSIYEQYF TGTGCCACCAGTGCGGCTAGCGGGAGTATCTACGAGCAGTACTTC
TRBD2 TRBJ2-2 TRBV2 14 - CASLTSGAVGELFF TGTGCCAGCCTGACTAGCGGGGCAGTCGGGGAGCTGTTTTTT
- TRBJ2-7 TRBV29-1 14 - CSVEDRGVSYEQYF TGCAGCGTTGAAGACAGGGGAGTCTCCTACGAGCAGTACTTC
- TRBJ2-3 TRBV24-1 14 - CATGDRGPTDTQYF TGTGCCACCGGTGATCGGGGGCCCACAGATACGCAGTATTTT
- TRBJ2-2 TRBV10-3 15 - CAISGRGQDTGELFF TGTGCCATCAGTGGGAGGGGGCAGGACACCGGGGAGCTGTTTTTT
TRBD2 TRBJ2-5 TRBV5-4 15 few CASSVSGGIEETQYF TGTGCCAGCAGCGTTAGCGGGGGAATTGAAGAGACCCAGTACTTC
- TRBJ2-7 TRBV10-3 12 few CAIREGEREQYF TGTGCCATCAGAGAGGGTGAAAGAGAGCAGTACTTC
- TRBJ2-3 TRBV28 12 - CASKEGSDTQYF TGTGCCAGTAAGGAAGGGAGCGATACGCAGTATTTT
- TRBJ2-3 TRBV28 13 - CASSLGVAYTQYF TGTGCCAGCAGTTTAGGGGTGGCCTATACGCAGTATTTT
- TRBJ1-3 TRBV30 13 - CASSGSSGNTIYF TGTGCCTCCTCCGGGTCTTCTGGAAACACCATATATTTT
- TRBJ1-2 TRBV5-4 15 - CASSLGLGAIGGYTF TGTGCCAGCAGCTTGGGTCTGGGGGCAATAGGTGGCTACACCTTC
- TRBJ1-1 TRBV6-6 15 - CASSRIGQVNTEAFF TGTGCCAGCAGCCGGATCGGGCAGGTGAACACTGAAGCTTTCTTT
- TRBJ2-1 TRBV20-1 11 - CSGDNYNEQFF TGCAGTGGGGACAATTACAATGAGCAGTTCTTC
TRBD1 TRBJ2-5 TRBV28 14 once CASTGDRAKETQYF TGTGCCAGCACCGGGGACAGGGCAAAAGAGACCCAGTACTTC
- TRBJ1-5 TRBV20-1 16 - CSASRPGRESNQPQHF TGCAGTGCTAGTCGTCCTGGGAGGGAGAGCAATCAGCCCCAGCATTTT
TRBD2 TRBJ2-1 TRBV7-9 15 - CASSPRGGASNEQFF TGTGCCAGCAGCCCCCGCGGGGGGGCGAGTAATGAGCAGTTCTTC
- TRBJ2-1 TRBV2 13 - CASSSEIRRWQFF TGTGCCAGCAGCTCGGAGATCCGCAGGTGGCAGTTCTTC
- TRBJ1-2 TRBV6-2/TRBV6-3 16 few CASSALGTKANYGYTF TGTGCCAGCAGTGCCTTAGGTACAAAAGCTAACTATGGCTACACCTTC
- TRBJ1-2 TRBV19 15 - CASSKHRDDSYGYTF TGTGCCAGTAGTAAACACCGGGACGACAGCTATGGCTACACCTTC
- TRBJ2-7 TRBV4-2 13 - CASSQDRQYEQYF TGTGCCAGCAGCCAAGATCGGCAGTACGAGCAGTACTTC
TRBD2 TRBJ2-5 TRBV28 17 - CASSLLAFGGAVETQYF TGTGCCAGCAGTCTCCTAGCCTTCGGGGGGGCCGTGGAGACCCAGTACTTC
TRBD1 TRBJ2-7 TRBV18 15 - CASSPPREGAKEQYF TGTGCCAGCTCACCACCACGTGAGGGGGCAAAGGAGCAGTACTTC
- TRBJ1-2 TRBV14 11 once CASSQTSGYTF TGTGCCAGCAGCCAAACATCTGGCTACACCTTC
- TRBJ2-7 TRBV5-1 15 - CASSLEGPTLYEQYF TGCGCCAGCAGCTTGGAAGGACCGACCCTCTACGAGCAGTACTTC
- TRBJ2-3 TRBV28 13 - CASTVAPPDTQYF TGTGCCAGCACTGTCGCCCCCCCAGATACGCAGTATTTT
- TRBJ2-1 TRBV5-4 14 - CASSSMSGIKEQFF TGTGCCAGCAGCTCAATGTCCGGGATAAAGGAGCAGTTCTTC
TRBD1 TRBJ2-2 TRBV7-6 15 - CASSLGQGNTGELFF TGTGCCAGCAGCTTAGGACAGGGCAACACCGGGGAGCTGTTTTTT
TRBD1 TRBJ1-2 TRBV6-5 14 - CASSRTRDRVSYTF TGTGCCAGCAGCAGAACCCGGGACAGGGTTTCCTACACCTTC
TRBD2 TRBJ2-3 TRBV28 16 - CASSPPHGGGSDTQYF TGTGCCAGCAGCCCTCCCCACGGGGGGGGTTCAGATACGCAGTATTTT
- TRBJ2-3 TRBV2 14 - CASSILSGTDTQYF TGTGCCAGCAGTATCCTCTCCGGGACAGATACGCAGTATTTT
- TRBJ1-6 TRBV27 14 once CASSWGTVYSPLHF TGTGCCAGCAGTTGGGGAACTGTTTATTCACCCCTCCACTTT
TRBD1 TRBJ2-7 TRBV4-1 15 - CASSHPQGQLHEQYF TGCGCCAGCAGCCACCCCCAGGGACAGCTCCACGAGCAGTACTTC
TRBD2 TRBJ2-2 TRBV11-2 15 - CASSLQRGGTGELFF TGTGCCAGCAGCTTACAGCGGGGCGGAACCGGGGAGCTGTTTTTT
- TRBJ1-1 TRBV13 14 - CASSLGQVNTEAFF TGTGCCAGCAGCTTAGGACAGGTCAACACTGAAGCTTTCTTT
TRBD1 TRBJ1-6 TRBV27 15 - CASSLPDRRNSPLHF TGTGCCAGCAGTTTACCGGACAGGCGTAATTCACCCCTCCACTTT
- TRBJ2-7 TRBV18 13 - CASSRRDTYEQYF TGTGCCAGCTCACGCCGGGATACCTACGAGCAGTACTTC
TRBD2 TRBJ2-7 TRBV19 14 - CASAASGVTYEQYF TGTGCCAGTGCCGCTAGCGGGGTTACCTACGAGCAGTACTTC
- TRBJ1-3 TRBV6-5 15 - CASRVSGEGGNTIYF TGTGCCAGCAGGGTCTCGGGGGAAGGTGGAAACACCATATATTTT
- TRBJ2-1 TRBV4-1 16 once CASSQGLSGGYNEQFF TGCGCCAGCAGCCAAGGGCTATCGGGCGGCTACAATGAGCAGTTCTTC
TRBD1 TRBJ1-2 TRBV24-1 15 - CATSDAGQGDYGYTF TGTGCCACCAGTGATGCGGGACAGGGGGACTATGGCTACACCTTC
- TRBJ1-2 TRBV5-4 16 - CASSLVGTGIDYGYTF TGTGCCAGCAGCTTGGTGGGAACAGGGATCGACTATGGCTACACCTTC
- TRBJ2-7 TRBV20-1 11 few CSAPDRYEQYF TGCAGTGCCCCAGACAGATACGAGCAGTACTTC
TRBD1 TRBJ1-1 TRBV5-1 18 once CASSLRRTGLGSNTEAFF TGCGCCAGCAGCTTGCGTCGGACAGGGCTAGGGTCAAACACTGAAGCTTTCTTT
TRBD1 TRBJ2-7 TRBV19 16 few CASSEMGTGRDYEQYF TGTGCCAGTTCGGAAATGGGGACAGGACGGGACTACGAGCAGTACTTC
TRBD1 TRBJ1-4 TRBV28 18 - CASSSTGTAFGTNEKLFF TGTGCCAGCAGTTCGACCGGGACAGCCTTCGGAACTAATGAAAAACTGTTTTTT